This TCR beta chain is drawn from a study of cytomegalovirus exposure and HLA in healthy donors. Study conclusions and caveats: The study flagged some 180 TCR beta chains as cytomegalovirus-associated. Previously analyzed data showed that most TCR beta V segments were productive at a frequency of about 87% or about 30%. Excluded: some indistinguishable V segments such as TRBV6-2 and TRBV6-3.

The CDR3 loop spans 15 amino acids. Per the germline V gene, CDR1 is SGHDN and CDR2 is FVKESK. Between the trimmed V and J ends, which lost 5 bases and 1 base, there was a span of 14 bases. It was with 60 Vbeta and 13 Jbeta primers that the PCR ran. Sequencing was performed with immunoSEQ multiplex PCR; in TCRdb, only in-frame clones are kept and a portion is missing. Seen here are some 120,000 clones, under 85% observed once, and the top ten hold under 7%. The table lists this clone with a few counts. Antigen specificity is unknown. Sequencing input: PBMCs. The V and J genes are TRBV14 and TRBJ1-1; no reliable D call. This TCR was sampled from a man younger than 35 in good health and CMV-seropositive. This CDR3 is CASSSPEARNTEAFF. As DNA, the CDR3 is TGTGCCAGCAGCAGCCCAGAGGCCCGGAACACTGAAGCTTTCTTT.